The clone carrying this T cell receptor (beta chain) has only a few counts. Losses at the gene ends were 3 bases for V and 1 base for J; bases not matched to a gene: 12. Per germline, CDR1 SGHAT and CDR2 FQDESV (reference sequence). The length of the CDR3 is 19 residues. The data were taken from a study of patients and donors after allogeneic stem cell transplantation. TCRdb re-derived calls from the RT-PCR reads in MiXCR, one entry per CDR3 protein. This table has about 87,000 distinct CDR3 sequences, roughly 5.2% appearing once. The sequence was obtained from a human donor who was either an allogeneic HSCT recipient or a stem cell or donor lymphocyte infusion donor (not recorded which). It is not recorded whose cells these are; they may come from a transplant donor. The J gene is TRBJ2-2, the V gene TRBV11-1; 9 nucleotides align to TRBD1. Sequencing used blood, either unsorted or a sorted T cell fraction (not recorded which). The CDR3 nucleotides are TGTGCCAGCAGCTTTTGGATTATGGGGACAGGGCGGAACACCGGGGAGCTGTTTTTT. Protein: CASSFWIMGTGRNTGELFF.